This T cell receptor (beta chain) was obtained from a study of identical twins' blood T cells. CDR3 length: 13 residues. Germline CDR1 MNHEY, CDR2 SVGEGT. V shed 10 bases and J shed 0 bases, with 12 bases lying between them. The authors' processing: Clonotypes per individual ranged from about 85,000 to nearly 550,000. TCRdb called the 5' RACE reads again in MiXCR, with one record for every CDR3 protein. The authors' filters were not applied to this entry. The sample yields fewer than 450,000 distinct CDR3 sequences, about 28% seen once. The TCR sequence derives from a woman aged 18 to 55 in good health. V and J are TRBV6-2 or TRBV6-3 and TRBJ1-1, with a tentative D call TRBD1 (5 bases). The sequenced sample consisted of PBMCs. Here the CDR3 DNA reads TGTGCCACCCAGACAGCGATGAACACTGAAGCTTTCTTT. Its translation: CATQTAMNTEAFF.